This TCR beta chain was profiled in a study of blood T cells in healthy people across ages. Germline V lookup: CDR1 SQVTM, CDR2 ANQGSEA. This CDR3 has 14 residues. V was pared by 4 bases and J by 2 bases, with 5 bases of the junction left unmatched. The second PCR ran about 6 to 11 cycles with a sample-barcoded 5' primer and J-beta primers. One entry per CDR3 protein, called by TCRdb with MiXCR from the 5' RACE reads. The sample has 1.5 million to 2 million distinct CDR3 sequences; 49% are singletons. V is TRBV29-1 and J is TRBJ2-3; TRBD2 agrees at 8 bases. The specimen sequenced was blood. This TCR was sampled from a woman aged 40 to 49 in good health. CDR3 DNA sequence: TGCAGCGTTGGTGTAGCGGGGCTCACAGATACGCAGTATTTT. Translation gives CSVGVAGLTDTQYF.